This T cell receptor (beta chain) emerged from a study of blood T cells in healthy people across ages. From germline, CDR1 is DFQATT and CDR2 SNEGSKA (reference sequence). This CDR3 comprises 15 residues. Together with a sample-barcoded 5' primer, a J-beta primer mix was included in a second PCR lasting roughly 7 to 11 cycles. At least 2.5 million CDR3-containing paired-end reads were obtained per sample. TCRdb ran MiXCR on the 5' RACE reads and lists one entry per CDR3 protein. The data contain hundreds of thousands of distinct CDR3 sequences, 25% of them singletons. Concerning this clonotype: At one of its ends the junction is not consistent with the germline gene, which may arise from a read error.

Samples each yielded at least 5 micrograms of total RNA. These data were likewise used in another study, on T cells of mothers and their children. That work contributes: Donation was provided by three healthy Caucasian mothers along with their six children. Sequencing got over 9.5 million TCR beta CDR3 reads from each mother and some 3 million from each child.

Sequencing input: blood. The chain uses TRBV20-1 and TRBJ2-2, with 7 bases lining up with TRBD2. This clonotype originated in a boy between 10 and 17 years old in good health. CDR3 residues: CSARDRTSDTRELFF. The CDR3 DNA is TGCAGTGCTAGAGATCGGACTAGTGACACCAGGGAGCTGTTTTTT.